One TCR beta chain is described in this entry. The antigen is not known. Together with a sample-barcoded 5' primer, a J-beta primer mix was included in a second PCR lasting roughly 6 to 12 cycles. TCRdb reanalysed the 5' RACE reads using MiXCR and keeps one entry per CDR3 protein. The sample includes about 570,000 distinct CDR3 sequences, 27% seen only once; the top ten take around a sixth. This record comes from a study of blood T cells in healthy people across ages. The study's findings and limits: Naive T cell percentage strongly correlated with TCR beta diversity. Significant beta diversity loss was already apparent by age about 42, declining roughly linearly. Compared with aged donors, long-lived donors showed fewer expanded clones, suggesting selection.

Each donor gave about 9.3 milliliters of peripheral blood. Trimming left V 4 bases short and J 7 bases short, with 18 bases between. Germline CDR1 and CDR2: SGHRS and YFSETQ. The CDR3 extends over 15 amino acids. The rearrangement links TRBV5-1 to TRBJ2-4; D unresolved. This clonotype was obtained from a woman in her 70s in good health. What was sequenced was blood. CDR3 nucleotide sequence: TGCGCCAGCAGCCCGGTCCTTCAGTCAGCGAACATTCAGTACTTC. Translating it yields CASSPVLQSANIQYF.